This TCR beta chain appears in the sequencing data of a study of response to subunit inactivated influenza vaccine. This clonotype was seen only a few times. The CDR3 is 14 amino acids. Germline lookup yields CDR1 DFQATT and CDR2 SNEGSKA (reference sequence). With 0 bases clipped from V and 11 bases from J, the junction kept 12 bases outside the gene matches. One entry per CDR3 protein results from TCRdb running MiXCR on the RT-PCR reads. The data hold 500,000 to 550,000 distinct CDR3 sequences, with approximately 22% observed a single time. These data also formed part of another study, on T cells expressing NK-cell markers. From that paper: It was by 5'RACE template switching with UMIs that TCR beta cDNA was made. Sequenced donors, eight in total, included seven who were HCMV-seropositive and one who was seronegative.

The TCR comes from a man over 45 who received an inactivated influenza vaccine. The chain recombines TRBV20-1 with TRBJ1-1; 7 bases align to TRBD1. The source material was CD4+ T cells sorted from PBMCs, sampled 11 to 12 days after vaccination. CDR3 nucleotides: TGCAGTGCTAGAGATCAAGGCGGGACAGCTGCGGCTTTCTTT. Translated: CSARDQGGTAAAFF.